Listed here are 32 T cell receptor beta chains from one sample, sequenced in a study of blood T cell repertoires in COVID-19. TCRdb's table, derived via immunoSEQ multiplex PCR, lists solely in-frame clones and lacks some. This sample has roughly 300,000 clones, with 80% to 90% found just once. Sequencing used PBMCs or T cells enriched from blood (not recorded which). The receptor source for this set is a woman aged 40 to 49 with acute COVID-19.

This sequence joins TRBV5-1 and TRBJ2-7, with 7 bases matching TRBD1. The CDR3 spans 15 residues. Germline lookup yields CDR1 SGHRS and CDR2 YFSETQ. V trimming: 3 bases; J trimming: 2 bases; junction bases outside the gene matches: 8. CDR3 bases: TGCGCCAGCAGCTCTGACCCGGGACAGACCTACGAGCAGTACTTC. Its translation is CASSSDPGQTYEQYF.

The chain joins TRBV9 to TRBJ1-6, with a tentative D call TRBD1 (5 bases). CDR3 length: 15 residues. The V gene's germline CDR1 is SGDLS and CDR2 YYNGEE. V was cut by 1 base and J by 8 bases, with 13 bases left in between. Here the CDR3 reads CASSVSQGRDSPLHF. DNA of the CDR3: TGTGCCAGCAGCGTAAGTCAGGGTAGAGATTCACCCCTCCACTTT. Full variable domain (rest looked up from reference TRBV9 and TRBJ1-6): DSGVTQTPKHLITATGQRVTLRCSPRSGDLSVYWYQQSLDQGLQFLIQYYNGEERAKGNILERFSAQQFPDLHSELNLSSLELGDSALYFCASSVSQGRDSPLHFGNGTRLTVT.

This chain links TRBV28 with TRBJ1-6; D gene uncertain. The CDR3 covers 14 residues. The germline V and J ends were trimmed by 2 bases and 11 bases, with 13 bases remaining between them. Per germline, CDR1 MDHEN and CDR2 SYDVKM. The CDR3 loop reads CASSLVWERAPLHF. CDR3 bases: TGTGCCAGCAGTTTAGTATGGGAGCGCGCACCCCTCCACTTT.

This clone was detected only once. The V call is TRBV19, the J call TRBJ2-1; 7 nucleotides agree with TRBD1. With V trimmed by 6 bases and J by 0 bases, 2 bases remained unmatched. Germline V lookup: CDR1 LNHDA, CDR2 SQIVND (reference sequence). The CDR3 extends over 14 amino acids. The DNA of the CDR3 is TGTGCCAGTAGGGACAGGAGCTCCTACAATGAGCAGTTCTTC. Amino acid sequence: CASRDRSSYNEQFF.

The chain couples TRBV3-1 (or the pseudogene TRBV3-2) to TRBJ2-3; 10 bases agree with TRBD2. J lost 5 bases, V lost 4 bases, and 9 bases had no gene match. The CDR3 covers 16 residues. Germline CDR1 reads LGHDT; CDR2 reads YNNKEL (reference sequence). The CDR3: CASSRSSGSLGDTQYF. For the CDR3, the DNA is TGTGCCAGCAGCCGATCTAGCGGGAGTTTAGGAGATACGCAGTATTTT.

This chain uses TRBV5-4 with TRBJ2-1, with TRBD2 as a possible D gene (6 bases). The CDR3 totals 16 residues. CDR1 is SGHNT, CDR2 YYREEE, per germline (reference sequence). The V end lost 3 bases, the J end lost 0 bases, and 13 bases lay between the germline ends. CDR3 bases: TGTGCCAGCAGCTCTGGTCTAGCGAGCTCCTACAATGAGCAGTTCTTC. It encodes CASSSGLASSYNEQFF.

The gene calls are TRBV3-1 (or the pseudogene TRBV3-2) and TRBJ1-1; TRBD1 might be the D (5 bases). Germline assignment: CDR1 LGHDT and CDR2 YNNKEL (reference sequence). The CDR3 length is 15 residues. V was clipped by 0 bases and J by 6 bases, with 14 bases between them. The CDR3 spells CASSQDPRGTSEAFF. CDR3 sequence (DNA): TGTGCCAGCAGCCAAGATCCAAGGGGTACCTCTGAAGCTTTCTTT.

This clone turned up a few times. The V call is TRBV27, the J call TRBJ1-1; TRBD1 matches 9 bases. This CDR3 region has 16 residues. The V segment lost 1 base and the J segment 5 bases; nucleotides outside the gene matches: 8. Germline V gene data show CDR1 as MNHEY and CDR2 as SMNVEV (reference sequence). The CDR3: CASSLLAGTGKTEAFF. CDR3 sequence (DNA): TGTGCCAGCAGTTTATTAGCCGGGACAGGGAAAACTGAAGCTTTCTTT.

This chain joins TRBV27 and TRBJ1-4; 7 bases are a match to TRBD1. The CDR3 sequence is 15 residues long. Trimming cost V 5 bases and J 5 bases; bases outside gene matches: 8. Germline V lookup: CDR1 MNHEY, CDR2 SMNVEV (reference sequence). The CDR3 protein is CASSTGQDQNEKLFF. CDR3 in DNA: TGTGCCAGCAGTACAGGACAGGACCAAAATGAAAAACTGTTTTTT.

The chain recombines TRBV5-1 with TRBJ2-1; TRBD2 agrees at 12 bases. V lost 0 bases to trimming and J lost 8 bases; unmatched junction nucleotides: 12. The CDR3 has 18 residues. The germline V gene encodes CDR1 SGHRS and CDR2 YFSETQ. CDR3 loop: CASSLEGLTSGGGDEQFF. CDR3 DNA sequence: TGCGCCAGCAGCTTGGAGGGGCTGACTAGCGGGGGTGGGGATGAGCAGTTCTTC.

V usage is TRBV6-5 and J usage is TRBJ2-7; TRBD2 matches 11 bases. This CDR3 region has 15 residues. Trimming cost V 2 bases and J 5 bases; bases outside gene matches: 5. The germline V gene has CDR1 MNHEY and CDR2 SVGAGI. CDR3 amino acids: CASSYLSGGGHEQYF. CDR3 sequence (DNA): TGTGCCAGCAGTTACCTTAGCGGGGGGGGCCACGAGCAGTACTTC.

This clone came up a few times. CDR3 sequence: CASSDPDRVEKLFF. CDR3 bases: TGTGCCAGCAGTGACCCCGACAGGGTCGAAAAACTGTTTTTT. J is TRBJ1-4 and V is TRBV6-2 or TRBV6-3; 7 positions agree with TRBD1. Germline V gene data show CDR1 as MNHEY and CDR2 as SVGEGT. The CDR3 sequence is 14 residues long. The trim removed 5 bases at V and 8 bases at J, leaving 8 bases unmatched.

The chain recombines TRBV3-1 (or the pseudogene TRBV3-2) with TRBJ1-2; 11 bases are shared with TRBD1. This CDR3 has 15 residues. V lost 0 bases, J lost 7 bases, and 4 bases stayed unmatched. Germline V CDR1 and CDR2: LGHDT, YNNKEL (reference sequence). CDR3 residues: CASSQDWTGGGGYTF. The CDR3 DNA is TGTGCCAGCAGCCAAGATTGGACAGGGGGCGGTGGCTACACCTTC.

This clone was detected a few times. The chain employs TRBV7-6 and TRBJ1-4; a weak D match, TRBD1 (5 bases). The CDR3 length is 13 residues. The ends were cut back, 7 bases at V and 7 bases at J, with 13 bases in the middle. Germline V gene sequence: CDR1 SGHVS, CDR2 FNYEAQ. CDR3 coding DNA: TGTGCCAGCACGGGGGGTCGGAGTGAAAAACTGTTTTTT. This gives the protein CASTGGRSEKLFF.

J is TRBJ2-3 and V is TRBV2; tentative D call: TRBD2 (5 bases). The CDR3 runs 16 residues. V gave up 2 bases and J gave up 1 base, with 13 bases separating them. The V gene's germline CDR1 is SNHLY and CDR2 FYNNEI. The CDR3 DNA reads TGTGCCAGCAGTGAACCGAGGCTCGGGGGCACAGATACGCAGTATTTT. Translating it yields CASSEPRLGGTDTQYF. The full variable domain, with the rest looked up from reference TRBV2 and TRBJ2-3, is EPEVTQTPSHQVTQMGQEVILRCVPISNHLYFYWYRQILGQKVEFLVSFYNNEISEKSEIFDDQFSVERPDGSNFTLKIRSTKLEDSAMYFCASSEPRLGGTDTQYFGPGTRLTVL.

The chain carries TRBV29-1 and TRBJ2-5, with no clear D. The CDR3 totals 12 residues. V dropped 4 bases and J dropped 7 bases, with 13 bases sitting between them. Germline CDR1 SQVTM, CDR2 ANQGSEA. CDR3 loop: CSVVENVATQYF. CDR3 sequence (DNA): TGCAGCGTTGTTGAAAATGTGGCGACCCAGTACTTC.

This clone was counted a single time. The rearrangement links TRBV9 to TRBJ1-1; 7 bases are a match to TRBD1. The CDR3 is 13 amino acids. The V gene end was trimmed by 3 bases and the J gene end by 4 bases; junction bases not matched to a gene: 3. The V gene's germline CDR1 is SGDLS and CDR2 YYNGEE. This CDR3 reads CASSGDRVTEAFF. For the CDR3, the DNA is TGTGCCAGCAGCGGCGACAGGGTCACTGAAGCTTTCTTT.

This clone was observed a handful of times. The gene calls are TRBV19 and TRBJ1-5, with D possibly TRBD1 on 6 matching bases. The germline gives CDR1 LNHDA, CDR2 SQIVND (reference sequence). This CDR3 contains 16 residues. V lost 5 bases and J 7 bases, leaving 21 bases between the germline ends. The CDR3 sequence: CASSHRERGADQPQHF. CDR3 sequence (DNA): TGTGCCAGTAGTCATCGAGAGCGGGGGGCGGACCAGCCCCAGCATTTT. The complete variable domain, with remaining parts taken from reference TRBV19 and TRBJ1-5, reads DGGITQSPKYLFRKEGQNVTLSCEQNLNHDAMYWYRQDPGQGLRLIYYSQIVNDFQKGDIAEGYSVSREKKESFPLTVTSAQKNPTAFYLCASSHRERGADQPQHFGDGTRLSIL.

Of note for this clone: The sample has other DNA sequences that encode this CDR3 too. The V call is TRBV7-2, the J call TRBJ2-3; D might be TRBD1 (6 bases). The CDR3 length is 13 residues. The V gene lost 0 bases and the J gene lost 5 bases, with 6 bases spanning the gap. Germline V gives CDR1 SGHTA, CDR2 FQGNSA. CDR3 sequence reads: CASSLAGGDTQYF. Here the CDR3 DNA reads TGTGCCAGCAGCTTAGCAGGGGGAGATACGCAGTATTTT.

CDR3 amino acids: CASSQFYRVTRDEKLFF. CDR3 in DNA: TGCGCCAGCAGTCAATTCTACAGGGTAACCAGGGATGAAAAACTGTTTTTT. The genes are TRBV23-1 and TRBJ1-4, with a weak D call TRBD1 (6 bases). TRBV23-1 is classed as an ORF, of uncertain function. The CDR3 extends over 17 amino acids. V was shortened by 1 base and J by 6 bases, with 18 bases between the two germline ends.

This chain links TRBV19 with TRBJ2-5; D remains ambiguous. The CDR3 totals 15 residues. The ends were cut back, 4 bases at V and 4 bases at J, with 16 bases in the middle. The germline CDR1 and CDR2 sequences are LNHDA and SQIVND (reference sequence). CDR3: CASSTDAPSGETQYF. CDR3 sequence (DNA): TGTGCCAGTAGTACAGACGCGCCCTCGGGAGAGACCCAGTACTTC.

This clone was picked up a small number of times. The genes are TRBV7-6 and TRBJ1-2; D unresolved. Germline-derived CDR1 and CDR2 are SGHVS and FNYEAQ. The V gene lost 2 bases and the J gene lost 8 bases, with 12 bases spanning the gap. This CDR3 has 13 amino acids. CDR3 sequence (DNA): TGTGCCAGCAGCTTACCCAATTCCTACGGCTACACCTTC. It yields the protein CASSLPNSYGYTF.

The V call is TRBV6-5, the J call TRBJ2-7, with 10 bases that match TRBD1. Germline CDR1 and CDR2: MNHEY and SVGAGI. This CDR3 is built from 16 residues. V trimming: 1 base; J trimming: 8 bases; junction bases outside the gene matches: 11. CDR3 DNA: TGTGCCAGCAGTTACTTAAGGGGGACAGGGGCCCCCCAGCAGTACTTC. Its translation: CASSYLRGTGAPQQYF.

The V call is TRBV27, the J call TRBJ1-5; unclear D gene. CDR1 and CDR2 from the germline V gene are MNHEY and SMNVEV (reference sequence). This CDR3 is 17 amino acids long. Trimming removed 5 bases at V and 3 bases at J, with 20 bases between. The CDR3 DNA is TGTGCCAGCAGTCCATCCCCAGTTACAGCTCTCAATCAGCCCCAGCATTTT. Protein: CASSPSPVTALNQPQHF.

This rearrangement joins TRBV28 to TRBJ1-5, with D possibly being TRBD1 (5 bases). CDR3 length equals 16 residues. Trimming took 6 bases from V and 0 from J, leaving 15 bases between them. Germline values: CDR1 MDHEN, CDR2 SYDVKM. The CDR3 protein is CASSLMPGFSNQPQHF. In DNA form, the CDR3 reads TGTGCCAGCAGCCTCATGCCAGGGTTTAGCAATCAGCCCCAGCATTTT. Drawing the rest from reference TRBV28 and TRBJ1-5, the complete variable domain is DVKVTQSSRYLVKRTGEKVFLECVQDMDHENMFWYRQDPGLGLRLIYFSYDVKMKEKGDIPEGYSVSREKKERFSLILESASTNQTSMYLCASSLMPGFSNQPQHFGDGTRLSIL.

Written as DNA, the CDR3 is TGTGCCAGCAGCTCGACAGGGCTGAACAATGAGCAGTTCTTC. It yields the protein CASSSTGLNNEQFF. The chain carries TRBV11-1 and TRBJ2-1; 7 positions match TRBD1. After removal of 4 bases from V and 5 bases from J, the junction contained 5 bases not matched to a gene. From germline, CDR1 is SGHAT and CDR2 FQDESV (reference sequence). The CDR3 extends over 14 amino acids.

This chain joins TRBV28 and TRBJ1-3; perhaps TRBD1 as D (5 bases). The CDR3 consists of 14 residues. V was cut by 2 bases and J by 3 bases, with 8 bases left in between. In germline, CDR1 is MDHEN, CDR2 SYDVKM. Here the CDR3 reads CASSLLGLGNTIYF. CDR3 nucleotide sequence: TGTGCCAGCAGTTTACTGGGGCTTGGAAACACCATATATTTT.

V gene TRBV11-1 combines with J gene TRBJ1-1; D unresolved. From germline, CDR1 is SGHAT and CDR2 FQDESV (reference sequence). The CDR3 runs 14 residues. Trimming cost V 6 bases and J 2 bases, with 13 bases left between them. This CDR3 is CASSPETTNTEAFF. CDR3 DNA sequence: TGTGCCAGCAGTCCCGAAACAACCAACACTGAAGCTTTCTTT.

The rearrangement joins TRBV6-5 to TRBJ2-7; D might be TRBD1 (6 bases). Germline-derived CDR1 and CDR2 are MNHEY and SVGAGI. The CDR3 consists of 14 residues. V was cut by 5 bases and J by 1 base, with 12 bases left in between. The CDR3 spells CASSRGRGSYEQYF. For the CDR3, the DNA is TGTGCCAGCAGTAGGGGCAGGGGATCCTACGAGCAGTACTTC.

The chain uses TRBV2 and TRBJ1-5; D is possibly TRBD1 (6 bases). This CDR3 has 15 amino acids. From germline, CDR1 is SNHLY and CDR2 FYNNEI. V dropped 5 bases and J dropped 3 bases, with 14 bases sitting between them. The CDR3 is CASSPITGINQPQHF. CDR3 in DNA: TGTGCCAGCAGTCCTATTACAGGGATCAATCAGCCCCAGCATTTT.

This clone was found once. The CDR3 DNA reads as TGTGCCAGTAGTATAGGGGCCAATCTCGCGAACACCGGGGAGCTGTTTTTT. Translated: CASSIGANLANTGELFF. This chain uses TRBV19 with TRBJ2-2; D ambiguous. The CDR3 is 17 amino acids. The V and J ends lost 1 base and 0 bases respectively, with 12 bases between them. Germline V gene lookup returns CDR1 LNHDA and CDR2 SQIVND (reference sequence).

The chain couples TRBV28 to TRBJ2-1, with 13 bases aligning to TRBD2. Germline CDR1 MDHEN, CDR2 SYDVKM. Germline trimming cut 2 bases from V and 5 bases from J; bases unmatched to any gene: 3. This CDR3 spans 16 amino acids. CDR3 DNA: TGTGCCAGCAGTTTAATGGGACTAGCGGGAAACAATGAGCAGTTCTTC. This codes for CASSLMGLAGNNEQFF.